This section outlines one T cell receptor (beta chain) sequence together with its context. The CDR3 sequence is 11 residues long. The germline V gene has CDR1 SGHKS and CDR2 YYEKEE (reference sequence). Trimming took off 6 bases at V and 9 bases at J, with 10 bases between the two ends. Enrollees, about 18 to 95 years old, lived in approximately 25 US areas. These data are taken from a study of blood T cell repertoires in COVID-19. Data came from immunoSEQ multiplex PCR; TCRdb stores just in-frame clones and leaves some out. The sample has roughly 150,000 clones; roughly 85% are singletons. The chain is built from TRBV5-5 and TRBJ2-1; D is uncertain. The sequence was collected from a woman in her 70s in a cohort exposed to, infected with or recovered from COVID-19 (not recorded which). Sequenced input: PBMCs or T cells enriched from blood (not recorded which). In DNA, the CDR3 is TGTGCCAGCACCCCCCTCCGTGAGCAGTTCTTC. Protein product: CASTPLREQFF.